Shown below are 23 T cell receptor beta chains from a single sample sequenced in a study of blood T cell repertoires in COVID-19. Produced via immunoSEQ multiplex PCR; TCRdb's table is partial and in-frame only. The table shows roughly 280,000 clones, with approximately 83% occurring only once. The sequenced sample consisted of peripheral blood. The receptors were sampled from a woman in her 70s with acute or convalescent COVID-19.

V gene TRBV10-3 combines with J gene TRBJ2-7, with a possible D match to TRBD2 (5 bases). The germline V and J ends were trimmed by 7 bases and 0 bases, with 10 bases remaining between them. CDR1 ENHRY and CDR2 SYGVKD come from the germline V gene. This CDR3 contains 13 residues. The CDR3 is CAINEGGSYEQYF. The CDR3 nucleotides read TGTGCCATCAACGAGGGTGGCTCCTACGAGCAGTACTTC.

The chain employs TRBV7-9 and TRBJ2-3; a weak D match, TRBD2 (6 bases). The germline V gene has CDR1 SEHNR and CDR2 FQNEAQ (reference sequence). CDR3 length: 16 residues. Trimming pared 5 bases from V and 2 bases from J, leaving 17 bases between. The CDR3 bases are TGTGCCAGCAGCGTCTCCCGGAGGGCCCCCACAGATACGCAGTATTTT. This translates into CASSVSRRAPTDTQYF.

The chain carries TRBV7-2 and TRBJ1-1; TRBD1 might be the D (5 bases). The germline V gene has CDR1 SGHTA and CDR2 FQGNSA. This CDR3 comprises 16 residues. V lost 4 bases, J lost 0 bases, and 15 bases lay in between. CDR3 sequence: CASSWGRARMNTEAFF. DNA for the CDR3: TGTGCCAGCAGCTGGGGCCGGGCTCGAATGAACACTGAAGCTTTCTTT.

V is TRBV6-4 and J is TRBJ1-1; D remains ambiguous. Trimming took off 0 bases at V and 10 bases at J, with 9 bases between the two ends. Germline loops: CDR1 MRHNA, CDR2 SNTAGT. This CDR3 spans 12 amino acids. CDR3 region: CASSDSSGGAFF. The DNA of the CDR3 is TGTGCCAGCAGTGACTCCTCAGGAGGAGCTTTCTTT.

The V gene is TRBV7-9, the J gene TRBJ2-3; D unclear. The germline gives CDR1 SEHNR, CDR2 FQNEAQ (reference sequence). There are 14 residues in the CDR3. V lost 0 bases and J 8 bases, leaving 12 bases between the germline ends. This CDR3 is CASSLATGRGTQYF. The DNA of the CDR3 is TGTGCCAGCAGCTTAGCTACGGGTCGAGGTACGCAGTATTTT. The variable domain in full, completed from reference TRBV7-9 and TRBJ2-3, reads DTGVSQNPRHKITKRGQNVTFRCDPISEHNRLYWYRQTLGQGPEFLTYFQNEAQLEKSRLLSDRFSAERPKGSFSTLEIQRTEQGDSAMYLCASSLATGRGTQYFGPGTRLTVL.

The J gene is TRBJ2-7, the V gene TRBV6-5; TRBD2 agrees at 7 bases. With 6 bases clipped from V and 4 bases from J, the junction kept 3 bases outside the gene matches. The germline CDR1 and CDR2 sequences are MNHEY and SVGAGI. The CDR3 loop spans 12 amino acids. The CDR3 sequence is CASSPGGYEQYF. CDR3 coding DNA: TGTGCCAGCAGCCCCGGGGGGTACGAGCAGTACTTC.

The V call is TRBV6-6, the J call TRBJ2-2; D is perhaps TRBD1 (7 bases). Trimming removed 6 bases at V and 5 bases at J, with 13 bases between. CDR3 size: 14 residues. Germline V CDR1 and CDR2: MNHNY, SVGAGI (reference sequence). CDR3 residues: CASSRGAGTGELFF. The CDR3 coding sequence is TGTGCCAGCAGCAGGGGGGCGGGGACCGGGGAGCTGTTTTTT.

A word on this clone: The sample has other DNA sequences that encode this CDR3 too. This chain joins TRBV6-5 and TRBJ1-3; 9 bases are shared with TRBD1. Germline lookup yields CDR1 MNHEY and CDR2 SVGAGI. With V trimmed by 6 bases and J by 2 bases, 2 bases remained unmatched. CDR3 length equals 14 residues. CDR3 region: CASSRTGAGNTIYF. The CDR3 DNA sequence: TGTGCCAGCAGCCGGACAGGGGCTGGAAACACCATATATTTT.

The chain recombines TRBV7-2 with TRBJ1-6; D remains ambiguous. The length of the CDR3 is 15 residues. Germline CDR1 is SGHTA and CDR2 is FQGNSA. The V end was cut by 5 bases, the J end by 10 bases, with 18 bases between. This CDR3 is CASSLRHGQSSPLHF. The CDR3 nucleotides are TGTGCCAGCAGCCTGCGGCACGGCCAGAGCTCACCCCTCCACTTT. Together with reference TRBV7-2 and TRBJ1-6, the CDR3 gives the full variable domain: GAGVSQSPSNKVTEKGKDVELRCDPISGHTALYWYRQSLGQGLEFLIYFQGNSAPDKSGLPSDRFSAERTGGSVSTLTIQRTQQEDSAVYLCASSLRHGQSSPLHFGNGTRLTVT.

The J gene is TRBJ1-1, the V gene TRBV3-1 (or the pseudogene TRBV3-2), with D unresolved. Per germline, CDR1 LGHDT and CDR2 YNNKEL (reference sequence). V lost 2 bases and J 3 bases, leaving 7 bases between the germline ends. The CDR3 contains 13 residues. For the CDR3, the DNA is TGTGCCAGCAGCCAAAATCAGTACACTGAAGCTTTCTTT. Translated, it gives CASSQNQYTEAFF.

The J gene is TRBJ1-6, the V gene TRBV21-1; the DNA was not compared with TRBD1, the D call given in the table. TRBV21-1 is a pseudogene segment. This CDR3 contains 18 residues. DNA for the CDR3: TGTGCCAGCAGCAAACCGCGCCGGGACAGGGAAGGGAATTCACCCCTCCACTTT. Its protein is CASSKPRRDREGNSPLHF.

This chain connects TRBV12-3 or TRBV12-4 to TRBJ1-5; no reliable D call. The V end was cut by 4 bases, the J end by 11 bases, with 12 bases between. The CDR3 is made up of 12 amino acids. The CDR3 DNA follows: TGTGCCAGCAGTTCTGGCGTGGGAGCCCAGCATTTT. Protein product: CASSSGVGAQHF.

The chain is built from TRBV6-5 and TRBJ1-2; D is unclear. Trimming stripped 7 bases from V and 8 bases from J, with 11 bases between. The CDR3 sequence is 11 residues long. Germline CDR1 reads MNHEY; CDR2 reads SVGAGI. CDR3 DNA sequence: TGTGCCAGCACCCGCGGGTGGGGCTACACCTTC. Residues: CASTRGWGYTF.

To note about this clone: Other DNA sequences in this sample translate to the same CDR3. The V and J genes are TRBV19 and TRBJ1-5, with D tentatively TRBD1 (5 bases). The CDR3 runs 14 residues. V lost 1 base and J lost 6, with 10 bases in between. Per the germline V gene, CDR1 is LNHDA and CDR2 is SQIVND (reference sequence). As DNA, the CDR3 is TGTGCCAGTAGTATAGCAGGGAGGGGTCAGCCCCAGCATTTT. It yields the protein CASSIAGRGQPQHF.

The chain carries TRBV5-1 and TRBJ1-2, with D unclear. The CDR3 totals 11 residues. Germline CDR1 is SGHRS and CDR2 is YFSETQ. V was cut by 4 bases and J by 10 bases, with 11 bases left in between. The CDR3 protein is CASSPTEYYTF. CDR3 DNA sequence: TGCGCCAGCAGCCCCACAGAGTACTACACCTTC.

CDR3 bases: TGTGCCAGCAGCTTAGTTAAGGGCCCTGGGAGCACTGAAGCTTTCTTT. Translation gives CASSLVKGPGSTEAFF. The chain combines TRBV11-2 with TRBJ1-1; no clear D. CDR3 length: 16 amino acids. CDR1 and CDR2 (germline): SGHAT, FQNNGV. Between the trimmed V and J ends, which lost 1 base and 4 bases, there was a span of 16 bases.

The CDR3 nucleotides are TGTGCCAGCAGCGAGACTAGCGGGACAGATACGCAGTATTTT. This encodes CASSETSGTDTQYF. This chain joins TRBV7-8 and TRBJ2-3, with 10 nucleotides matching TRBD2. The V segment lost 5 bases and the J segment 3 bases; nucleotides outside the gene matches: 2. Germline lookup yields CDR1 SGHVS and CDR2 FQNEAQ. The CDR3 is 14 residues long.

This chain links TRBV6-9 with TRBJ1-2; D uncertain. The CDR3 totals 13 residues. Trimming took 9 bases from V and 8 from J, leaving 19 bases between them. The germline V gene has CDR1 MNHGY and CDR2 SVAAGI. DNA for the CDR3: TGTGCCAGGCTACCCTTGTATGTGAGAGGCTACACCTTC. Its translation is CARLPLYVRGYTF.

The genes are TRBV4-2 and TRBJ1-1, with no clear D. There are 16 residues in the CDR3. V shed 1 base and J shed 6 bases, with 18 bases lying between them. Germline V gene data show CDR1 as LGHNA and CDR2 as YNFKEQ. CDR3 sequence: CASSQVGREGKAEAFF. The CDR3 DNA follows: TGTGCCAGCAGCCAAGTTGGTCGGGAGGGAAAGGCTGAAGCTTTCTTT.

The gene calls are TRBV29-1 and TRBJ2-7, with TRBD1 matching 9 bases. CDR1 is SQVTM and CDR2 is ANQGSEA in the germline V gene. J was trimmed by 9 bases and V by 7 bases; bases with no gene match: 16. The CDR3 is 14 residues long. CDR3 nucleotides: TGCAGCGCTCACCCCGGGACAGGGACTGGAGGGCAGTACTTC. Its protein product is CSAHPGTGTGGQYF.

In this sample, this clone turned up once. The chain has TRBV18 and TRBJ1-2; a weak D match, TRBD1 (5 bases). Looked up from germline, CDR1 is KGHSH and CDR2 is LQKENI. Trimming cost V 0 bases and J 1 base, with 9 bases left between them. The CDR3 is made up of 15 amino acids. Here the CDR3 DNA reads TGTGCCAGCTCACCACCGGACGGGGGTAACTATGGCTACACCTTC. Translated, it gives CASSPPDGGNYGYTF. Looking up the rest from reference TRBV18 and TRBJ1-2 gives the full variable domain: NAGVMQNPRHLVRRRGQEARLRCSPMKGHSHVYWYRQLPEEGLKFMVYLQKENIIDESGMPKERFSAEFPKEGPSILRIQQVVRGDSAAYFCASSPPDGGNYGYTFGSGTRLTVV.

This clone was found once. The V call is TRBV19, the J call TRBJ1-2; D gene ambiguous. With 9 bases removed from V and 10 bases from J, the gap between germline ends came to 18 bases. Germline V gene lookup returns CDR1 LNHDA and CDR2 SQIVND (reference sequence). The CDR3 sequence is 12 residues long. DNA of the CDR3: TGTGCCAGCGGACCTGCGGGCCCTTACTACACCTTC. It specifies CASGPAGPYYTF.

The chain recombines TRBV12-3 or TRBV12-4 with TRBJ2-7; possibly TRBD1 for D (5 bases). V gave up 4 bases and J gave up 3 bases, with 10 bases separating them. This CDR3 has 13 amino acids. DNA of the CDR3: TGTGCCAGCAGTTGGGGCAACTTCTACGAGCAGTACTTC. It translates to CASSWGNFYEQYF.